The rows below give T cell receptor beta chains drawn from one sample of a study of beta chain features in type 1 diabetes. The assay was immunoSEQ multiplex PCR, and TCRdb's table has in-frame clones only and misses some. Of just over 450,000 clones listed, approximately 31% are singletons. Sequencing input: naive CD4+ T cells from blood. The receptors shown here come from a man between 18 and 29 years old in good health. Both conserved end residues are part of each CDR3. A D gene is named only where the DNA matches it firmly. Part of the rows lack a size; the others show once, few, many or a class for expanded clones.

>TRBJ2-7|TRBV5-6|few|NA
CASSWTPTYEQYF
TGTGCCAGCAGCTGGACTCCTACCTACGAGCAGTACTTC
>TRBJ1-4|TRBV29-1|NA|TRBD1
CSVGRQGNEKLFF
TGCAGCGTTGGACGACAGGGGAATGAAAAACTGTTTTTT
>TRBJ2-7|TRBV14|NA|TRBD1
CASSQRVWGQGNGEQYF
TGTGCCAGCAGCCAACGGGTATGGGGACAGGGAAATGGCGAGCAGTACTTC
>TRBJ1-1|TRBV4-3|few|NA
CASSQDRLRVAEAFF
TGCGCCAGCAGCCAAGATAGGCTTCGGGTCGCTGAAGCTTTCTTT
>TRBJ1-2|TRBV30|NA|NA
CARSEGNNYGYTF
TGTGCCCGGAGTGAGGGCAACAACTATGGCTACACCTTC
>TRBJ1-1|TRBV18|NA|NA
CASSGVNTEAFF
TGTGCCAGCTCAGGAGTGAACACTGAAGCTTTCTTT
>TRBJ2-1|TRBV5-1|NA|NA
CASSPAASSYNEQFF
TGCGCCAGCAGCCCGGCCGCTAGCTCCTACAATGAGCAGTTCTTC
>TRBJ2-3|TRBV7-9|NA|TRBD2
CASSLRASGFPDTQYF
TGTGCCAGCAGCTTAAGAGCTAGCGGGTTTCCAGATACGCAGTATTTT
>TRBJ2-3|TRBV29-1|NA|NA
CSGSGYTDTQYF
TGCAGCGGTAGCGGATACACAGATACGCAGTATTTT
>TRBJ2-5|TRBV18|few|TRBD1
CASSPGTGQETQYF
TGTGCCAGCTCCCCTGGGACAGGGCAAGAGACCCAGTACTTC
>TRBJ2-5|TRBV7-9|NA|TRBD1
CASSTGGQETQYF
TGTGCCAGCAGTACAGGGGGCCAAGAGACCCAGTACTTC
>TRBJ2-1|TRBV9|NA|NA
CASSAGWSYNEQFF
TGTGCCAGCAGCGCGGGGTGGTCCTACAATGAGCAGTTCTTC
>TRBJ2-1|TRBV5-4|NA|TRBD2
CASSSRTSGTYNEQFF
TGTGCCAGCAGCTCTCGGACTAGCGGCACATACAATGAGCAGTTCTTC
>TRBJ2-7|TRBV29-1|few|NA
CSVEGASYEQYF
TGCAGCGTTGAAGGGGCCTCCTACGAGCAGTACTTC
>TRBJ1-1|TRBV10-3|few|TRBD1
CAISEGTDAAFF
TGTGCCATCAGTGAGGGGACAGACGCAGCTTTCTTT
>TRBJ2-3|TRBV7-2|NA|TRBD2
CASSLAGTSGSTDTQYF
TGTGCCAGCAGCTTAGCAGGGACTAGCGGGAGCACAGATACGCAGTATTTT
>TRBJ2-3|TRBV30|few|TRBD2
CAWTLPTSGRTDTQYF
TGTGCCTGGACCCTCCCGACTAGCGGGAGAACAGATACGCAGTATTTT
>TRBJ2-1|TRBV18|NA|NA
CASSKTVSLYNEQFF
TGTGCCAGCTCAAAGACAGTTTCCCTGTACAATGAGCAGTTCTTC
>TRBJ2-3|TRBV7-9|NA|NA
CASSRRGADTQYF
TGTGCCAGCAGCAGAAGAGGGGCAGATACGCAGTATTTT
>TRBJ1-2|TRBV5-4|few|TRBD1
CASSFDRDYGYTF
TGTGCCAGCAGCTTCGACAGGGACTATGGCTACACCTTC
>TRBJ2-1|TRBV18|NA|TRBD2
CASSAASGISYNEQFF
TGTGCCAGCTCCGCCGCTAGCGGGATCTCCTACAATGAGCAGTTCTTC
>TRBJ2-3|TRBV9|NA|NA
CASSVLITDTQYF
TGTGCCAGCAGCGTGCTTATCACAGATACGCAGTATTTT
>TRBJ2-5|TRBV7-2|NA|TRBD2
CASDPGGETQYF
TGTGCCAGCGATCCGGGAGGAGAGACCCAGTACTTC
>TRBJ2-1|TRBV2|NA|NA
CASSAYSYNEQFF
TGTGCCAGCAGTGCTTACTCCTACAATGAGCAGTTCTTC
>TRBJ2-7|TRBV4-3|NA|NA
CASSQDPSSYEQYF
TGCGCCAGCAGCCAAGACCCGAGCTCCTACGAGCAGTACTTC
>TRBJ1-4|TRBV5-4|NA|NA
CASSGRGSTNEKLFF
TGTGCCAGCAGCGGAAGGGGTTCAACTAATGAAAAACTGTTTTTT
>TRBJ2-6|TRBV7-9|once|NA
CASSLKLRSSGANVLTF
TGTGCCAGCAGCTTGAAACTTAGGAGCTCTGGGGCCAACGTCCTGACTTTC
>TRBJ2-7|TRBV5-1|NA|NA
CASSSSVVSEQYF
TGCGCCAGCAGCTCCTCCGTCGTAAGCGAGCAGTACTTC
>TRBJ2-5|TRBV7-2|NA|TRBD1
CASSRPGQGSLETQYF
TGTGCCAGCAGCCGCCCGGGACAGGGATCGCTAGAGACCCAGTACTTC
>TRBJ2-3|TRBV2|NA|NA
CARGGTDTQYF
TGTGCCAGAGGTGGCACAGATACGCAGTATTTT
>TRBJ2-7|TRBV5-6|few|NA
CASSLGVNRYEQYF
TGTGCCAGCAGCTTGGGAGTTAACCGCTACGAGCAGTACTTC
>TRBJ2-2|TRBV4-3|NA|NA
CASSQDRASNTGELFF
TGCGCCAGCAGCCAAGATAGGGCTTCGAACACCGGGGAGCTGTTTTTT
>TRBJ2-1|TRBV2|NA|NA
CASSDPGRNYNEQFF
TGTGCCAGCAGTGACCCGGGGCGAAATTACAATGAGCAGTTCTTC
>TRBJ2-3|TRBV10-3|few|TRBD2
CAISEFSGGTDTQYF
TGTGCCATCAGTGAGTTTAGCGGGGGCACAGATACGCAGTATTTT
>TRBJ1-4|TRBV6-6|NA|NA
CASSRQPQGEKLFF
TGTGCCAGCAGCCGACAGCCGCAGGGTGAAAAACTGTTTTTT
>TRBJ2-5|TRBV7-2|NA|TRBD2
CASSHGLAGQETQYF
TGTGCCAGCAGCCACGGACTAGCGGGGCAAGAGACCCAGTACTTC